What follows describes a single T cell receptor beta chain. V lost 3 bases and J 4 bases, leaving 10 bases between the germline ends. CDR1 and CDR2 (germline): KGHSH, LQKENI. This CDR3 comprises 15 residues. This sample is drawn from a study of T cells in localized non-small cell lung cancer. Assay used: immunoSEQ multiplex PCR; TCRdb lists only in-frame clones, some missing. The top ten clones hold approximately 12% of a sample with tens of thousands of clones, 84% of them seen once. The receptor was derived from a female donor over 55 with stage I lung adenocarcinoma. Sequencing was performed on peripheral blood, taken before any cancer treatment. The V gene is TRBV18, the J gene TRBJ1-6; D is undetermined. CDR3 sequence reads: CASSPAGRYNSPLHF. As DNA, the CDR3 is TGTGCCAGCTCACCTGCAGGTAGATATAATTCACCCCTCCACTTT.